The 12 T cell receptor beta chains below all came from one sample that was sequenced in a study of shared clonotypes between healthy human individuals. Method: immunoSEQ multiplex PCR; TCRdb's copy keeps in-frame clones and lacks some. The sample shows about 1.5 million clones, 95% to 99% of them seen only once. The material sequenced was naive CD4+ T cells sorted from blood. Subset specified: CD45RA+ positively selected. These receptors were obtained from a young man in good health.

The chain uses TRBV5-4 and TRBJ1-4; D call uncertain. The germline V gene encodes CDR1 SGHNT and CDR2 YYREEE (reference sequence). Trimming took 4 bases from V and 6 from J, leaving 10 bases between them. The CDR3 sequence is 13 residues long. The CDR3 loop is CASSPWGYEKLFF. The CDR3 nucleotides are TGTGCCAGCAGCCCGTGGGGTTATGAAAAACTGTTTTTT.

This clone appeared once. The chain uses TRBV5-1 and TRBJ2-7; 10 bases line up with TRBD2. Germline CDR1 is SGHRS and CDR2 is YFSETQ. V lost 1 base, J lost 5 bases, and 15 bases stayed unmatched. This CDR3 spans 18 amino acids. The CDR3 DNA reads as TGCGCCAGCAGCTTGAATCCTAGCGGGAGAATAATTCAGGACGAGCAGTACTTC. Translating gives CASSLNPSGRIIQDEQYF.

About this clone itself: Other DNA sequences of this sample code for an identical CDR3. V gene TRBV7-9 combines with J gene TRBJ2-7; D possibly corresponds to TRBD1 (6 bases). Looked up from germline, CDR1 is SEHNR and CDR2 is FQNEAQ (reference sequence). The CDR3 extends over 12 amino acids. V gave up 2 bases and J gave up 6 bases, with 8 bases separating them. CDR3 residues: CASSLTTGEQYF. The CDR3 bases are TGTGCCAGCAGCTTAACGACAGGCGAGCAGTACTTC.

CDR3 protein: CASSPPGRAEQYF. For the CDR3, the DNA is TGTGCCAGCAGCCCCCCCGGCAGGGCCGAGCAGTACTTC. The chain uses TRBV7-9 and TRBJ2-7, with D tentatively TRBD1 (5 bases). The length of the CDR3 is 13 residues. Trimming stripped 5 bases from V and 6 bases from J, with 14 bases between. Germline values: CDR1 SEHNR, CDR2 FQNEAQ (reference sequence).

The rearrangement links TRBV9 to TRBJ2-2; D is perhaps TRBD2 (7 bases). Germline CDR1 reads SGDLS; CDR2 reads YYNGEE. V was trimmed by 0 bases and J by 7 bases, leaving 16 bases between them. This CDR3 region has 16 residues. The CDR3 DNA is TGTGCCAGCAGCGTAGTGCCAGGGGAGGGTTACGGGGAGCTGTTTTTT. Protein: CASSVVPGEGYGELFF.

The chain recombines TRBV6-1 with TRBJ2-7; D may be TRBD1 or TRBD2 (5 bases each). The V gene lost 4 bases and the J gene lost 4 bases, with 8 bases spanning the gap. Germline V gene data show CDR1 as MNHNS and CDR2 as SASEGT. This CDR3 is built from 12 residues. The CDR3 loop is CASSGGFYEQYF. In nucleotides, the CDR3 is TGTGCCAGCAGTGGGGGGTTTTACGAGCAGTACTTC.

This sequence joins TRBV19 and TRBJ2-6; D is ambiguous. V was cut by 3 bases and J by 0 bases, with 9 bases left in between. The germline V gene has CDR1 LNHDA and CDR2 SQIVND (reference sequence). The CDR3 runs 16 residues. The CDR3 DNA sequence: TGTGCCAGTAGTATGGCACAGTTCTCTGGGGCCAACGTCCTGACTTTC. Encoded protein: CASSMAQFSGANVLTF.

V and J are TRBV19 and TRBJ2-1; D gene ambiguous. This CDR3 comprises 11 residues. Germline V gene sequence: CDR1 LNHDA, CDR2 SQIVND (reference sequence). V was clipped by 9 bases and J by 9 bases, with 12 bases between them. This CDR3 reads CASGRGGEQFF. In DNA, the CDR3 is TGTGCCAGCGGACGTGGCGGTGAGCAGTTCTTC.

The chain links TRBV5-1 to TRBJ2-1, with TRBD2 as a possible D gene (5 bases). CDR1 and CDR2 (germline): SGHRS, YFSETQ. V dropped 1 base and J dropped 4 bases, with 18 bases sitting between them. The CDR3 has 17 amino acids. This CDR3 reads CASSLPPAASGYNEQFF. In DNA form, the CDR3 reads TGCGCCAGCAGCTTGCCTCCCGCGGCCTCGGGGTACAATGAGCAGTTCTTC.

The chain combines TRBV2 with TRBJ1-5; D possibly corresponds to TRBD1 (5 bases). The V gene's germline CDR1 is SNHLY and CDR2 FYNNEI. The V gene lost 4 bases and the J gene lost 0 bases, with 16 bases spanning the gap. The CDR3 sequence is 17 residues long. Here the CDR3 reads CASSVGAEWYSNQPQHF. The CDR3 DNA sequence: TGTGCCAGCAGTGTCGGGGCTGAGTGGTATAGCAATCAGCCCCAGCATTTT.

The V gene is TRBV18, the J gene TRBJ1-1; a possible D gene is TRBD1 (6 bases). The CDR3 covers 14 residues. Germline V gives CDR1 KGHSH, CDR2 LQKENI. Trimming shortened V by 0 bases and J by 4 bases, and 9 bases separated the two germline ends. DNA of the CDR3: TGTGCCAGCTCACCACCCCAGGGGTTCACTGAAGCTTTCTTT. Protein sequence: CASSPPQGFTEAFF.

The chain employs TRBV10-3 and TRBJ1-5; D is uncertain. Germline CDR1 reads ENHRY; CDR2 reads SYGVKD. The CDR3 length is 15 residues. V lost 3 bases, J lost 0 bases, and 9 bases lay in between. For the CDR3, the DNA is TGTGCCATCAGTGAACGCGGCCTTAGCAATCAGCCCCAGCATTTT. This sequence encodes CAISERGLSNQPQHF.